The 3 T cell receptor beta chains below come from one sample, sequenced in a study of glioma-infiltrating T cells after dendritic cell vaccination. The method was immunoSEQ multiplex PCR; TCRdb's version includes in-frame clones alone and lacks a portion of them. This sample has about 76,000 clones, with over 75% found just once. Regarding time point: after dendritic cell vaccination, including at tumor progression/relapse. Sample: blood, taken after dendritic cell vaccination. These receptors all come from a human donor with glioblastoma.

The chain couples TRBV19 to TRBJ2-3; a weak D match, TRBD2 (6 bases). The CDR3 is 15 residues long. CDR1 is LNHDA, CDR2 SQIVND, per germline (reference sequence). Trimming took 5 bases from V and 6 from J, leaving 18 bases between them. The CDR3 bases are TGTGCCAGTAGTCTAGGACTAAGTTTCCGCGATACGCAGTATTTT. This encodes CASSLGLSFRDTQYF. The whole variable domain, remainder taken from reference TRBV19 and TRBJ2-3, is DGGITQSPKYLFRKEGQNVTLSCEQNLNHDAMYWYRQDPGQGLRLIYYSQIVNDFQKGDIAEGYSVSREKKESFPLTVTSAQKNPTAFYLCASSLGLSFRDTQYFGPGTRLTVL.

The chain links TRBV29-1 to TRBJ2-4; D perhaps matches TRBD1 (5 bases). Germline assignment: CDR1 SQVTM and CDR2 ANQGSEA. Trimming shortened V by 7 bases and J by 6 bases, and 19 bases separated the two germline ends. This CDR3 has 14 amino acids. The CDR3 protein is CSAANRYRGNIQYF. CDR3 bases: TGCAGCGCCGCCAACAGGTACCGAGGAAACATTCAGTACTTC.

This chain uses TRBV9 with TRBJ1-1; 7 bases are a match to TRBD1. Germline V gene data show CDR1 as SGDLS and CDR2 as YYNGEE. The CDR3 runs to 15 residues. Trimming cost V 0 bases and J 5 bases; bases outside gene matches: 7. This chain's CDR3 is CASSVAGGTWTEAFF. CDR3 coding DNA: TGTGCCAGCAGCGTAGCAGGGGGTACGTGGACTGAAGCTTTCTTT.